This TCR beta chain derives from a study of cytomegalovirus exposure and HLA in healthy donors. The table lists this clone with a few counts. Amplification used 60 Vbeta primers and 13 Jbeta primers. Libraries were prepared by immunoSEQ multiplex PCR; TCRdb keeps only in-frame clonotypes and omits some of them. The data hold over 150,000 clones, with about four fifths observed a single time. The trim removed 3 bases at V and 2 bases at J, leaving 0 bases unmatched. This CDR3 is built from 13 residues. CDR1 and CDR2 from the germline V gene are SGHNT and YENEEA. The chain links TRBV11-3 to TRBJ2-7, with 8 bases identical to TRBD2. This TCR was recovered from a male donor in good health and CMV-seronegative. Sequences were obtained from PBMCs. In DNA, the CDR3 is TGTGCCAGCAGCTTGGGACTAGCCTACGAGCAGTACTTC. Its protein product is CASSLGLAYEQYF.